The sequence of this T cell receptor (beta chain) was determined in a study of shared clonotypes between healthy human individuals. Across the study: The study drew on a couple of women and a few men aged 18 to 49 as donors.

CD4+ cell separation produced CD45RA+ naive and CD45RA-negative memory subsets. General study results and limits: Clonotype sharing levels among donors were expected to vary with sequencing depth. All-four-donor shared clonotypes had higher generation probabilities than non-shared clonotypes did.

Clones were sequenced by immunoSEQ multiplex PCR, and TCRdb holds only the in-frame ones, with some missing. Here the sample spans just over 2,000,000 clones, approximately 95% being singletons. This CDR3 has 14 amino acids. J lost 6 bases, V lost 0 bases, and 6 bases had no gene match. Germline CDR1 and CDR2: SGHRS and YFSETQ. Regarding this clone: The antigen remains undetermined. The sample has other DNA sequences that encode this CDR3 too.

Sequencing was done on a sample of naive CD4+ T cells sorted from blood. This sample's subset: CD45RA+ positively selected. The chain couples TRBV5-1 to TRBJ2-7, with 7 bases fitting TRBD1. The TCR comes from a young man in good health. CDR3 sequence reads: CASSLGQGASEQYF. The CDR3 bases are TGCGCCAGCAGCTTGGGACAGGGAGCATCCGAGCAGTACTTC.